This paragraph covers one T cell receptor beta chain sequence. Its specificity is not known. The sample originates from a study of cytomegalovirus exposure and HLA in healthy donors. Looking at the study overall: The roughly 120 million unique TCR beta sequences, from about 179 million T cells, were found by an earlier analysis. Study-level points and caveats: Cytomegalovirus-associated status was assigned to about 180 TCR beta chains.

PCR primers comprised 60 Vbeta and 13 Jbeta primers. TCRdb's table, derived via immunoSEQ multiplex PCR, lists solely in-frame clones and lacks some. The sample lists about 170,000 clones; about 81% were seen once. Trimming at V came to 1 base and at J to 2 bases, leaving 3 bases not matched to a gene. CDR3 length equals 16 residues. Germline V lookup: CDR1 PRHDT, CDR2 FYEKMQ (reference sequence). This receptor was obtained from a woman aged 45-65 years in good health and CMV-seropositive. The sequenced sample consisted of PBMCs. V and J are TRBV13 and TRBJ2-3, with 10 bases fitting TRBD2. The DNA for the CDR3 is TGTGCCAGCAGCTTAGCACTAGCGGGGAACACAGATACGCAGTATTTT. Translation gives CASSLALAGNTDTQYF.